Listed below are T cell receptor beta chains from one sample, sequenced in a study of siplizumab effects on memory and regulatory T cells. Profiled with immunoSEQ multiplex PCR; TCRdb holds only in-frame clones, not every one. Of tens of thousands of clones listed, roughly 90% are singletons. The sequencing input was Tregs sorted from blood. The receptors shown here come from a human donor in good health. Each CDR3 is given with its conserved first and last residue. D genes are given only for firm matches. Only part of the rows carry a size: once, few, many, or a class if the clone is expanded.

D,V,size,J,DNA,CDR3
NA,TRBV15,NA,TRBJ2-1,TGTGCCACCAGCAGAGATCACGCGAGAAACAATGAGCAGTTCTTC,CATSRDHARNNEQFF
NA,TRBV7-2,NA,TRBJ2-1,TGTGCCAGCAGCTCTCAAACAGGGGGTGGTAGCGGGGTTGAGCAGTTCTTC,CASSSQTGGGSGVEQFF
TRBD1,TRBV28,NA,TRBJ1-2,TGTGCCAGCAGCCGGACAGGGGACTCCTATGGCTACACCTTC,CASSRTGDSYGYTF
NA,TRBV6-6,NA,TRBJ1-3,TGTGCCAGCGAAGGGCAGGTCTCTGGAAACACCATATATTTT,CASEGQVSGNTIYF
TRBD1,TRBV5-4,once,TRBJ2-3,TGTGCCAGCAGCAAGTGGACAGGGCGAGATACGCAGTATTTT,CASSKWTGRDTQYF
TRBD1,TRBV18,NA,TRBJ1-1,TGTGCCAGCTCAGAGGGACAGTACACTGAAGCTTTCTTT,CASSEGQYTEAFF
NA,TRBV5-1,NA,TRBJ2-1,TGCGCCAGCAGCTGGGGCAATGAGCAGTTCTTC,CASSWGNEQFF
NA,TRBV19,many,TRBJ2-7,TGTGCCAGTAGTATTAGGCAGGGGTTCTCCTACGAGCAGTACTTC,CASSIRQGFSYEQYF
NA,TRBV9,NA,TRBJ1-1,TGTGCCAGCAGCGCGGGGTTTTCGAACACTGAAGCTTTCTTT,CASSAGFSNTEAFF
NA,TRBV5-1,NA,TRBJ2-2,TGCGCCAGCAGCTTGGATGGGGTCCTTCCTACCGGGGAGCTGTTTTTT,CASSLDGVLPTGELFF
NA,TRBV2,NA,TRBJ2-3,TGTGCCAGCAGTGAAGAATCGGTAGCTGCAATTCTACAGTATTTT,CASSEESVAAILQYF
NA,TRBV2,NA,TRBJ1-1,TGTGCCAGCAGTGAGGTCAGGGAGACTGAAGCTTTCTTT,CASSEVRETEAFF
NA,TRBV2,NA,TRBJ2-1,TGTGCCAGCAATCGACAGAGCTCCTACAATGAGCAGTTCTTC,CASNRQSSYNEQFF
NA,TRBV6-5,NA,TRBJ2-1,TGTGCCAGCAGTTTGGGGAGTGAGCAGTTCTTC,CASSLGSEQFF
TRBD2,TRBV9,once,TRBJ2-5,TGTGCCAGCAGCGTAGGCCGAAAAAAAAGCGGGGGGGCCCAAGAGACCCAGTACTTC,CASSVGRKKSGGAQETQYF
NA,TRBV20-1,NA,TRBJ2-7,TGCAGTGCTAGGCGTACGGGTGAGCAGTACTTC,CSARRTGEQYF
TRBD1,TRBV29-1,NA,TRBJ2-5,TGCAGCGTTGAGGGCCTTAGACAGGGGCCCCAAGAGACCCAGTACTTC,CSVEGLRQGPQETQYF
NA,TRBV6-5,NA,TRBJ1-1,TGTGCCAGCAGTTCCCTGAAAGGGGTGAACACTGAAGCTTTCTTT,CASSSLKGVNTEAFF
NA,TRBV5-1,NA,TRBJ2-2,TGCGCCAGCAGCCTAACAGGGTTGGGCACCGGGGAGCTGTTTTTT,CASSLTGLGTGELFF
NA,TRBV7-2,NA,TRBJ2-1,TGTGCCAGCAGCTTAGTGGTGGGTGAGCAGTTCTTC,CASSLVVGEQFF
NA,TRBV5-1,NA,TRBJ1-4,TGCGCCAGCACCACGACGGGGCAGTACGGTGAAAAACTGTTTTTT,CASTTTGQYGEKLFF
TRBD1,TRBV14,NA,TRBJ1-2,TGTGCCAGCAGCCGCTGGACAGGTACTAACTATGGCTACACCTTC,CASSRWTGTNYGYTF
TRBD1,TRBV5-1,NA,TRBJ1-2,TGCGCCAGCAGCTTGGTGACAGGGGGCGCCCGGGACTATGGCTACACCTTC,CASSLVTGGARDYGYTF
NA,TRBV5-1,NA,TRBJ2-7,TGCGCCAGCAACCAGCCGGAACGATCCCACGAGCAGTACTTC,CASNQPERSHEQYF
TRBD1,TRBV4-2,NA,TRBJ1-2,TGTGCCAGCAGTCCGACCGGGACAGGGAACTATGGCTACACCTTC,CASSPTGTGNYGYTF
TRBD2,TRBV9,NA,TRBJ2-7,TGTGCCAGCAGCGTAGAGCCTAGCGGGGGACCATACGAGCAGTACTTC,CASSVEPSGGPYEQYF
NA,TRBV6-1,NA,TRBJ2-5,TGTGCCAGCAGGAGGAGGTCCAACCAAGAGACCCAGTACTTC,CASRRRSNQETQYF
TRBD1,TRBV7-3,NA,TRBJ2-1,TGTGCCAGCAGCACAAGGACAGGGGGCGGTCGCAATGAGCAGTTCTTC,CASSTRTGGGRNEQFF
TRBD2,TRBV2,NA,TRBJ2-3,TGTGCCAGCAGAGAGGCTCTGGGGAGGGGGCAGTATTTT,CASREALGRGQYF
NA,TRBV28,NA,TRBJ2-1,TGTGCCAGCAGTTTATCCCGGCCCCAGATAAATGAGCAGTTCTTC,CASSLSRPQINEQFF
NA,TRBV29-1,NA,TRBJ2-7,TGCAGCGTTGGGTCATTGGGCGAGCAGTACTTC,CSVGSLGEQYF
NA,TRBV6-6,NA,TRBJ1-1,TGTGCCAGCAGTTATGGGGAGGCGAACACTGAAGCTTTCTTT,CASSYGEANTEAFF
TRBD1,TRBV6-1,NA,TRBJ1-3,TGTGCCAGCAGAGCAGGGGGTACTTATGGAAACACCATATATTTT,CASRAGGTYGNTIYF
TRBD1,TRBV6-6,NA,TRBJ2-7,TGTGCCAGCAGGCGCCGGACAGGGGGAATTTTCTACGAGCAGTACTTC,CASRRRTGGIFYEQYF
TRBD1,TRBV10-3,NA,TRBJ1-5,TGTGCCATCAGCAAGACAGGGGATCAGCCCCAGCATTTT,CAISKTGDQPQHF
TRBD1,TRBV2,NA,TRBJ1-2,TGTGCCAGCAACAGGGGGCTCTATGGCTACACCTTC,CASNRGLYGYTF
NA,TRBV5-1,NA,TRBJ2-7,TGCGCCAGCAGCTTGGCCGTGGGGGGCGTTGTTCGCGAGCAGTACTTC,CASSLAVGGVVREQYF
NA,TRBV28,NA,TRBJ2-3,TGTGCCAGCAGTTTATACTCGTGGGTGGAAAGGAGCACAGATACGCAGTATTTT,CASSLYSWVERSTDTQYF
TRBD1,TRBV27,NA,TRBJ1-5,TGTGCCAGCAAGAAGGGTGTCGGACAGGTACCCCAGCATTTT,CASKKGVGQVPQHF
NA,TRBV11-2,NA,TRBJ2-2,TGTGCCAGCAGCTTATTGAGGGGGGCCGGGGAGCTGTTTTTT,CASSLLRGAGELFF